This TCR beta chain was identified during a study of CXCR3-negative and CXCR3-positive naive CD8 T cells. Researchers prepared the TRB cDNA libraries using 5' RACE with UMI labels. TCRdb processed the 5' RACE reads again and assigns one entry to each CDR3 protein, with no DNA. The sample has 40,000 to 50,000 distinct CDR3 sequences, and its top ten clones hold about 2.5%. By frequency, this clonotype is medium-sized (0.01 to 0.1%). Germline lookup yields CDR1 SNHLY and CDR2 FYNNEI. CDR3 length: 14 amino acids. The chain has TRBV2 and TRBJ2-7; TCRdb designates TRBD2, a call that cannot be tested without DNA. Sequenced material: naive CXCR3- CD8+ T cells from blood. Indicated subset: CD45RO-CCR7+CD27+CD95- naive CD8+ T cells lacking CXCR3 (TNR3-). The clonotype was recovered from a human donor in good health. Some clones in this sample may be carry-over from other donors' samples. CDR3 amino acids: CASSELAGSYEQYF.